This passage covers 18 T cell receptor beta chains from one sample sequenced in a study of CD8 T cells in Susac syndrome (dated by TCRdb to between 2019 and 2020). Libraries came from the immunoSEQ multiplex PCR assay. RNA was extracted using the RNeasy kit, and roughly 0.45 to 1 microgram was reverse transcribed with random hexamers. Clones were called with MiXCR by TCRdb after fastp trimmed the public reads at Q25, and only in-frame beta chains were retained. Duplicate CDR3 protein sequences are folded into a single record with the most common DNA and genes. The sample table contains some 300,000 distinct CDR3 sequences; only one count was recorded for 75% to 90% of them. The ten top clones hold less than 0.2% of the sample. Sequencing was performed on CD8+ T cells from PBMCs. The receptors come from a human donor with multiple sclerosis.

The chain combines TRBV5-1 with TRBJ1-5; D call uncertain. The V gene's germline CDR1 is SGHRS and CDR2 YFSETQ. Trimming pared 0 bases from V and 5 bases from J, leaving 9 bases between. The CDR3 length is 14 residues. CDR3 DNA: TGCGCCAGCAGCTTGGTCCCAGAAGATCAGCCCCAGCATTTT. Amino acids: CASSLVPEDQPQHF.

The chain is built from TRBV29-1 and TRBJ2-1, with TRBD2 identical over 10 bases. Germline V gene sequence: CDR1 SQVTM, CDR2 ANQGSEA. The ends lost 6 bases at V and 6 bases at J; junction bases unmatched: 20. The CDR3 sequence is 18 residues long. The CDR3 here is CSVVSNVGLAGVLNEQFF. For the CDR3, the DNA is TGCAGCGTCGTTAGCAATGTAGGGCTAGCGGGAGTACTCAATGAGCAGTTCTTC.

The rearrangement uses TRBV4-2 and TRBJ2-7, with D uncertain. This CDR3 contains 16 residues. The germline V gene encodes CDR1 LGHNA and CDR2 YNFKEQ. V lost 0 bases and J lost 0, with 12 bases in between. CDR3 nucleotides: TGTGCCAGCAGCCAAGACGGAGCAACAAGCTCCTACGAGCAGTACTTC. This encodes CASSQDGATSSYEQYF.

J is TRBJ1-2 and V is TRBV5-6; TRBD1 might be the D (5 bases). Germline-derived CDR1 and CDR2 are SGHDT and YYEEEE. The CDR3 sequence is 15 residues long. The V end lost 4 bases, the J end lost 5 bases, and 18 bases lay between the germline ends. CDR3 nucleotides: TGTGCCAGCAGCGGGGCCGGGACGGAGTATTATGGCTACACCTTC. Translating it yields CASSGAGTEYYGYTF.

V and J are TRBV4-2 and TRBJ2-5; no firm D call. Looked up from germline, CDR1 is LGHNA and CDR2 is YNFKEQ. The CDR3 totals 15 residues. Trimming left V 1 base short and J 5 bases short, with 14 bases between. The DNA for the CDR3 is TGTGCCAGCAGCCAAGTCCCTGGCCCCCGGGAGACCCAGTACTTC. Translating it yields CASSQVPGPRETQYF.

The chain carries TRBV27 and TRBJ2-1; 11 bases fit TRBD2. V shed 5 bases and J 7 bases; nucleotides not matched to a gene: 10. Germline V gives CDR1 MNHEY, CDR2 SMNVEV (reference sequence). The CDR3 loop spans 16 amino acids. The CDR3 DNA sequence: TGTGCCAGCAGTCAAATAGGGACTAGCGGAACAAATGAGCAGTTCTTC. This codes for CASSQIGTSGTNEQFF.

The genes are TRBV5-1 and TRBJ2-1, with a weak D call TRBD1 (5 bases). The CDR3 consists of 14 residues. Germline V gene data show CDR1 as SGHRS and CDR2 as YFSETQ. The V and J ends lost 0 bases and 2 bases respectively, with 6 bases between them. CDR3 bases: TGCGCCAGCAGCTTGGAACAGGCCTACAATGAGCAGTTCTTC. Residues: CASSLEQAYNEQFF.

This chain uses TRBV23-1 with TRBJ1-5; TRBD1 might be the D (6 bases). TRBV23-1 is an ORF, with its function uncertain. V lost 2 bases and J 2 bases, leaving 22 bases between the germline ends. This CDR3 is built from 19 residues. DNA of the CDR3: TGCGCCAGCAGTCAAACTGGCTGGCAGGGGAGGCTGGGCAATCAGCCCCAGCATTTT. It codes for CASSQTGWQGRLGNQPQHF.

This chain joins TRBV7-9 and TRBJ1-2; TRBD1 aligns across 7 bases. The CDR3 length is 15 residues. Germline CDR1 and CDR2: SEHNR and FQNEAQ (reference sequence). Unmatched junction bases numbered 9, after V lost 2 bases and J lost 6 bases. The CDR3 loop is CASSLNPGGTHGYTF. In nucleotides, the CDR3 is TGTGCCAGCAGCTTAAACCCAGGGGGAACTCATGGCTACACCTTC.

This chain uses TRBV29-1 with TRBJ2-1; D may be TRBD1 or TRBD2 (5 bases each). Germline values: CDR1 SQVTM, CDR2 ANQGSEA. V lost 5 bases and J lost 0, with 11 bases in between. The CDR3 covers 14 residues. CDR3 DNA sequence: TGCAGCGTTTTACGGGGCGACTCCTACAATGAGCAGTTCTTC. This translates into CSVLRGDSYNEQFF.

This chain joins TRBV6-2 or TRBV6-3 and TRBJ2-7; D is unresolved. The ends were cut back, 6 bases at V and 6 bases at J, with 21 bases in the middle. Germline CDR1 reads MNHEY; CDR2 reads SVGEGT. CDR3 length equals 15 residues. DNA for the CDR3: TGTGCCAGCAGGCCTAGACTCAGCGAGACCTCCGAGCAGTACTTC. It codes for CASRPRLSETSEQYF.

The chain recombines TRBV9 with TRBJ1-5, with TRBD1 matching over 7 bases. The CDR3 extends over 15 amino acids. Germline V gives CDR1 SGDLS, CDR2 YYNGEE. V was pared by 4 bases and J by 2 bases, with 6 bases of the junction left unmatched. CDR3: CASSHTGVGNQPQHF. The CDR3 DNA reads as TGTGCCAGCAGCCATACAGGGGTAGGCAATCAGCCCCAGCATTTT.

The CDR3 coding sequence is TGTGCCAGCAGCTTTGGACTAGCCCAGTACTTC. This encodes CASSFGLAQYF. The chain carries TRBV11-2 and TRBJ2-5; 7 positions match TRBD2. Germline V lookup: CDR1 SGHAT, CDR2 FQNNGV. The length of the CDR3 is 11 residues. The trim removed 3 bases at V and 9 bases at J, leaving 1 base unmatched.

The chain has TRBV2 and TRBJ2-3, with TRBD1 matching 9 bases. There are 12 residues in the CDR3. V dropped 9 bases and J dropped 5; count of bases not matched to a gene: 3. Per the germline V gene, CDR1 is SNHLY and CDR2 is FYNNEI. CDR3 sequence (DNA): TGTGCCAGGGGACAGGGCCTAGATACGCAGTATTTT. It translates to CARGQGLDTQYF. Drawing the rest from reference TRBV2 and TRBJ2-3, the complete variable domain is EPEVTQTPSHQVTQMGQEVILRCVPISNHLYFYWYRQILGQKVEFLVSFYNNEISEKSEIFDDQFSVERPDGSNFTLKIRSTKLEDSAMYFCARGQGLDTQYFGPGTRLTVL.

The CDR3 DNA is TGTGCCAGCAGTGAGCGGGACTTCGCCTACGAGCAGTACTTC. It encodes CASSERDFAYEQYF. The genes are TRBV6-1 and TRBJ2-7; D perhaps matches TRBD2 (6 bases). The germline V gene has CDR1 MNHNS and CDR2 SASEGT. The V gene lost 3 bases and the J gene lost 2 bases, with 11 bases spanning the gap. The CDR3 runs 14 residues.

The rearrangement joins TRBV6-5 to TRBJ2-2; 12 bases fit TRBD2. Losses at the gene ends were 2 bases for V and 1 base for J; bases not matched to a gene: 2. The germline V gene has CDR1 MNHEY and CDR2 SVGAGI. The CDR3 has 17 residues. CDR3 protein: CASSYPSGRENTGELFF. DNA of the CDR3: TGTGCCAGCAGTTACCCTAGCGGGAGGGAGAACACCGGGGAGCTGTTTTTT.

The V gene is TRBV4-2, the J gene TRBJ2-1; D could derive from TRBD1 or TRBD2 (5 bases each). CDR1 and CDR2 from the germline V gene are LGHNA and YNFKEQ. The CDR3 consists of 13 residues. V lost 3 bases and J lost 9, with 12 bases in between. The CDR3 nucleotides read TGTGCCAGCAGCCATTGGGGGTGGACTGAGCAGTTCTTC. Translated: CASSHWGWTEQFF.

V gene TRBV5-6 combines with J gene TRBJ1-4; a weak D match, TRBD1 (6 bases). V was trimmed by 0 bases and J by 8 bases, leaving 11 bases between them. The CDR3 length is 14 residues. Germline V gene lookup returns CDR1 SGHDT and CDR2 YYEEEE. The CDR3 bases are TGTGCCAGCAGCTTGGCAGGGGTAGGGGAAAAACTGTTTTTT. Its translation is CASSLAGVGEKLFF.